The clone carrying this T cell receptor beta chain was observed once. The study drew participants aged about 18 to 89 years from 20 to 30 US areas. Participants' own reports of clinical history determined their cohort assignment. Donors in Cohort 3 who had recovered were those with two negative PCRs, healthcare professional clearance, or resolution of their symptoms. The data were taken from a study of blood T cell repertoires in COVID-19. As originally analysed: Estimation of nucleated cell counts was performed using reference gene primer amplification. Data came from immunoSEQ multiplex PCR; TCRdb stores just in-frame clones and leaves some out. That table gives V, J and clone size, and the DNA gave D and trimming. Among around 150,000 clones listed, approximately 87% were seen once. Germline V gene lookup returns CDR1 SQVTM and CDR2 ANQGSEA. V was clipped by 7 bases and J by 3 bases; unmatched bases: 13. There are 15 residues in the CDR3.

The gene calls are TRBV29-1 and TRBJ1-1, with 8 bases matching TRBD1. Material for sequencing was PBMCs or T cells enriched from blood (not recorded which). The receptor was derived from a woman aged 45 to 65 who had recovered from COVID-19. The CDR3 DNA reads as TGCAGCGCCCCCGGGACAGGCCAGATATACACTGAAGCTTTCTTT. This codes for CSAPGTGQIYTEAFF. The full variable domain, completed using reference TRBV29-1 and TRBJ1-1, is SAVISQKPSRDICQRGTSLTIQCQVDSQVTMMFWYRQQPGQSLTLIATANQGSEATYESGFVIDKFPISRPNLTFSTLTVSNMSPEDSSIYLCSAPGTGQIYTEAFFGQGTRLTVV.